Shown below are 27 T cell receptor beta chains from a single sample sequenced in a study of shared clonotypes between healthy human individuals. Using immunoSEQ multiplex PCR, the repertoire was profiled, and TCRdb retains in-frame clones only, with some absent. The sample comprises approximately 510,000 clones, 79% of which are singletons, and about an eighth rests with the top ten. Sequences were obtained from PBMCs. The receptor set was obtained from a woman aged 40 to 49 in good health. Some clones in this sample may be carry-over from other donors' samples.

The chain has TRBV28 and TRBJ2-7, with D tentatively TRBD1 or TRBD2 (6 bases each). Trimming shortened V by 0 bases and J by 0 bases, and 9 bases separated the two germline ends. The CDR3 runs to 15 residues. Germline CDR1 is MDHEN and CDR2 is SYDVKM. Here the CDR3 reads CASSLWGGASYEQYF. CDR3 in DNA: TGTGCCAGCAGTTTATGGGGGGGCGCCTCCTACGAGCAGTACTTC.

The chain joins TRBV14 to TRBJ1-1; 8 bases align to TRBD1. The CDR3 is 15 amino acids. Germline CDR1 SGHDN, CDR2 FVKESK. The V segment lost 4 bases and the J segment 3 bases; nucleotides outside the gene matches: 7. DNA of the CDR3: TGTGCCAGCAGCCTCACAGGACAGGGATACACTGAAGCTTTCTTT. It translates to CASSLTGQGYTEAFF. Complete variable domain (other parts from reference TRBV14 and TRBJ1-1): EAGVTQFPSHSVIEKGQTVTLRCDPISGHDNLYWYRRVMGKEIKFLLHFVKESKQDESGMPNNRFLAERTGGTYSTLKVQPAELEDSGVYFCASSLTGQGYTEAFFGQGTRLTVV.

The rearrangement uses TRBV27 and TRBJ2-7; D tentatively fits TRBD1 or TRBD2 (5 bases each). The CDR3 is 12 amino acids. Trimming left V 6 bases short and J 2 bases short, with 8 bases between. Germline values: CDR1 MNHEY, CDR2 SMNVEV (reference sequence). Here the CDR3 reads CASSGAPYEQYF. DNA of the CDR3: TGTGCCAGCAGCGGGGCCCCCTACGAGCAGTACTTC.

The chain links TRBV7-3 to TRBJ2-3; 13 positions agree with TRBD2. The CDR3 consists of 18 residues. Losses at the gene ends were 0 bases for V and 5 bases for J; bases not matched to a gene: 8. Germline V lookup: CDR1 SGHTA, CDR2 FQGTGA. The chain's CDR3 is CASSLTPPLAGGEDTQYF. The CDR3 nucleotides are TGTGCCAGCAGCTTAACCCCCCCACTAGCGGGAGGGGAAGATACGCAGTATTTT.

The chain joins TRBV2 to TRBJ1-5; 8 nucleotides line up with TRBD1. Losses at the gene ends were 1 base for V and 11 bases for J; bases not matched to a gene: 10. This CDR3 region has 15 residues. Per germline, CDR1 SNHLY and CDR2 FYNNEI. CDR3 in amino acids: CASSEEGQAVGTQHF. Here the CDR3 DNA reads TGTGCCAGCAGTGAAGAGGGACAGGCAGTGGGGACCCAGCATTTT.

This sequence joins TRBV10-3 and TRBJ2-1, with a possible D match to TRBD2 (6 bases). This CDR3 contains 14 residues. V was trimmed by 0 bases and J by 4 bases, leaving 7 bases between them. The germline gives CDR1 ENHRY, CDR2 SYGVKD. In nucleotides, the CDR3 is TGTGCCATCAGTGAGTCTGCGGGATACAATGAGCAGTTCTTC. Its protein product is CAISESAGYNEQFF.

The rearrangement links TRBV29-1 to TRBJ2-5; possible D gene TRBD2, 6 bases. Germline CDR1 reads SQVTM; CDR2 reads ANQGSEA. The length of the CDR3 is 13 residues. Trimming stripped 7 bases from V and 0 bases from J, with 12 bases between. The CDR3 protein is CSAGGEYQETQYF. As DNA, the CDR3 is TGCAGCGCCGGAGGGGAGTACCAAGAGACCCAGTACTTC.

The V and J genes are TRBV6-5 and TRBJ1-1; D is possibly TRBD1 (6 bases). The CDR3 is made up of 10 amino acids. V shed 10 bases and J shed 11 bases, with 14 bases lying between them. CDR1 is MNHEY, CDR2 SVGAGI, per germline. CDR3 protein: CATGQGRAFF. As DNA, the CDR3 is TGTGCCACCGGGCAGGGGCGCGCTTTCTTT.

Worth noting for this clone: Other nucleotide sequences from this sample produce the same CDR3. This CDR3 is CASSLDRDWTEAFF. The CDR3 bases are TGTGCCAGCAGCTTGGACAGGGATTGGACTGAAGCTTTCTTT. J is TRBJ1-1 and V is TRBV7-6, with 8 bases aligning to TRBD1. CDR1 is SGHVS and CDR2 is FNYEAQ in the germline V gene. The ends lost 3 bases at V and 5 bases at J; junction bases unmatched: 5. The CDR3 runs to 14 residues.

The chain has TRBV30 and TRBJ2-1; TRBD1 aligns across 10 bases. This CDR3 comprises 16 residues. The germline V gene has CDR1 GTSNPN and CDR2 SVGIG (reference sequence). V lost 0 bases, J lost 2 bases, and 4 bases stayed unmatched. This CDR3 is CAWSVLGTGAYNEQFF. DNA for the CDR3: TGTGCCTGGAGTGTACTCGGGACAGGGGCCTACAATGAGCAGTTCTTC.

The rearrangement links TRBV27 to TRBJ2-1, with D uncertain. V lost 6 bases to trimming and J lost 0 bases, with 9 bases between them. CDR1 and CDR2 (germline): MNHEY, SMNVEV (reference sequence). This CDR3 region has 14 residues. CDR3 amino acids: CASRAVSSYNEQFF. Here the CDR3 DNA reads TGTGCCAGCAGGGCTGTTAGCTCCTACAATGAGCAGTTCTTC.

This sequence joins TRBV15 and TRBJ1-1; D is perhaps TRBD1 (5 bases). The CDR3 contains 13 residues. Trimming cost V 8 bases and J 5 bases, with 15 bases left between them. CDR1 LNHNV and CDR2 YYDKDF come from the germline V gene (reference sequence). The CDR3 DNA is TGTGCCACCGGGACCGATGGGAGGACTGAAGCTTTCTTT. It encodes CATGTDGRTEAFF.

The chain couples TRBV7-9 to TRBJ2-6; D unresolved. Trimming took off 5 bases at V and 5 bases at J, with 22 bases between the two ends. The CDR3 consists of 18 residues. In germline, CDR1 is SEHNR, CDR2 FQNEAQ (reference sequence). As DNA, the CDR3 is TGTGCCAGCAGCATATCCAGATTGACCCCTCCGAGGGCCAACGTCCTGACTTTC. It yields the protein CASSISRLTPPRANVLTF.

The chain carries TRBV30 and TRBJ1-5; the D gene is possibly TRBD1 (5 bases). The CDR3 runs 12 residues. Trimming shortened V by 8 bases and J by 1 base, and 9 bases separated the two germline ends. Per the germline V gene, CDR1 is GTSNPN and CDR2 is SVGIG (reference sequence). The CDR3 DNA is TGTGCCGCCTCAGGGAGCAATCAGCCCCAGCATTTT. Amino acid sequence: CAASGSNQPQHF.

This clone has a handful of counts. The rearrangement joins TRBV7-3 to TRBJ1-6; D gene ambiguous. Germline V lookup: CDR1 SGHTA, CDR2 FQGTGA. The CDR3 sequence is 14 residues long. V was clipped by 0 bases and J by 7 bases, with 7 bases between them. The CDR3 protein is CASSLTPGNSPLHF. In DNA, the CDR3 is TGTGCCAGCAGCTTAACACCAGGCAATTCACCCCTCCACTTT.

The chain recombines TRBV30 with TRBJ2-7; D might be TRBD2 (6 bases). The CDR3 is 11 residues long. Per germline, CDR1 GTSNPN and CDR2 SVGIG (reference sequence). V lost 5 bases and J 4 bases, leaving 9 bases between the germline ends. The CDR3 spells CAWGDLYEQYF. CDR3 nucleotides: TGTGCCTGGGGGGACTTGTACGAGCAGTACTTC.

The chain joins TRBV6-1 to TRBJ2-1; 8 positions match TRBD1. The CDR3 sequence is 16 residues long. Germline CDR1 MNHNS, CDR2 SASEGT. V lost 4 bases, J lost 9 bases, and 14 bases stayed unmatched. CDR3 region: CASSAIARTGTGEQFF. The CDR3 DNA sequence: TGTGCCAGCAGTGCAATTGCCCGGACAGGGACGGGTGAGCAGTTCTTC.

Regarding this clone: At one end the junction does not follow the germline gene, possibly because of a read error. The chain carries TRBV7-7 and TRBJ2-1; D is perhaps TRBD2 (6 bases). Germline V gene sequence: CDR1 SSHAT, CDR2 FNYEAQ (reference sequence). This CDR3 contains 15 residues. Written as DNA, the CDR3 is TGTGCTAGCAGCGCGGGACTCAGGGACTTGGATGAGCAGTTCTTC. Its translation is CASSAGLRDLDEQFF.

A single count supports this clone. The rearrangement joins TRBV9 to TRBJ2-7, with 10 bases lining up with TRBD2. Germline V gene data show CDR1 as SGDLS and CDR2 as YYNGEE. CDR3 length: 15 amino acids. The junction had 3 bases not matched to a gene; V was cut back by 0 bases and J by 3 bases. The CDR3 DNA reads as TGTGCCAGCAGCGTAGAAGCGGGAGGGTTCTACGAGCAGTACTTC. It encodes CASSVEAGGFYEQYF. Complete variable domain (other parts from reference TRBV9 and TRBJ2-7): DSGVTQTPKHLITATGQRVTLRCSPRSGDLSVYWYQQSLDQGLQFLIQYYNGEERAKGNILERFSAQQFPDLHSELNLSSLELGDSALYFCASSVEAGGFYEQYFGPGTRLTVT.

The chain has TRBV28 and TRBJ2-3; 12 bases are shared with TRBD2. This CDR3 is 16 amino acids long. The germline gives CDR1 MDHEN, CDR2 SYDVKM. With 5 bases clipped from V and 0 bases from J, the junction kept 3 bases outside the gene matches. CDR3 region: CASSPGTSGSTDTQYF. DNA of the CDR3: TGTGCCAGCAGTCCGGGGACTAGCGGGAGCACAGATACGCAGTATTTT.

This clone was counted a few times. CDR3 protein: CASSLVPPIATYEQYF. The CDR3, as DNA: TGTGCCAGCAGTTTAGTTCCCCCAATCGCAACCTACGAGCAGTACTTC. The chain combines TRBV27 with TRBJ2-7; D gene uncertain. Germline V gene data show CDR1 as MNHEY and CDR2 as SMNVEV (reference sequence). V was pared by 2 bases and J by 2 bases, with 16 bases between. The CDR3 covers 16 residues.

The genes are TRBV7-2 and TRBJ1-2; 7 nucleotides line up with TRBD1. Germline CDR1 SGHTA, CDR2 FQGNSA. The J segment lost 4 bases and the V segment lost 4 bases, leaving 9 bases of the junction unmatched. This CDR3 is built from 15 residues. CDR3 loop: CASSSARQGGYGYTF. The DNA for the CDR3 is TGTGCCAGCAGCTCCGCACGACAGGGTGGCTATGGCTACACCTTC.

This chain links TRBV27 with TRBJ1-1; D not certain. Germline-derived CDR1 and CDR2 are MNHEY and SMNVEV (reference sequence). This CDR3 is 17 amino acids long. Deletions cut 2 bases from V and 4 bases from J, with 20 bases between. DNA of the CDR3: TGTGCCAGCAGTTTACGGGGTAATTTAGGGCAATTCACTGAAGCTTTCTTT. Translation gives CASSLRGNLGQFTEAFF.

In its sample, this clone was seen a few times. This chain links TRBV18 with TRBJ2-7, with no clear D. Trimming cost V 2 bases and J 3 bases, with 11 bases left between them. CDR3 length: 14 residues. Per the germline V gene, CDR1 is KGHSH and CDR2 is LQKENI. CDR3 nucleotides: TGTGCCAGCTCACCAGGTTTCCAGCTCTACGAGCAGTACTTC. Translating it yields CASSPGFQLYEQYF.

The rearrangement links TRBV18 to TRBJ2-7; D is ambiguous. Trimming shortened V by 0 bases and J by 4 bases, and 10 bases separated the two germline ends. Germline CDR1 KGHSH, CDR2 LQKENI. This CDR3 spans 14 amino acids. CDR3 loop: CASSPPVDFYEQYF. In DNA, the CDR3 is TGTGCCAGCTCACCACCGGTCGATTTTTACGAGCAGTACTTC.

This chain links TRBV15 with TRBJ2-7; no clear D. Trimming stripped 6 bases from V and 1 base from J, with 10 bases between. Per germline, CDR1 LNHNV and CDR2 YYDKDF (reference sequence). The CDR3 loop spans 13 amino acids. CDR3 in DNA: TGTGCCACCAGTCAATTTGGGTCCTACGAGCAGTACTTC. Translated, it gives CATSQFGSYEQYF.

The chain joins TRBV2 to TRBJ1-1, with a weak D call TRBD1 (6 bases). V shed 7 bases and J shed 7 bases, with 16 bases lying between them. Germline V gives CDR1 SNHLY, CDR2 FYNNEI. The CDR3 runs 13 residues. CDR3 sequence reads: CASNWGGMSEAFF. The CDR3 coding sequence is TGTGCCAGCAATTGGGGGGGCATGAGTGAAGCTTTCTTT.